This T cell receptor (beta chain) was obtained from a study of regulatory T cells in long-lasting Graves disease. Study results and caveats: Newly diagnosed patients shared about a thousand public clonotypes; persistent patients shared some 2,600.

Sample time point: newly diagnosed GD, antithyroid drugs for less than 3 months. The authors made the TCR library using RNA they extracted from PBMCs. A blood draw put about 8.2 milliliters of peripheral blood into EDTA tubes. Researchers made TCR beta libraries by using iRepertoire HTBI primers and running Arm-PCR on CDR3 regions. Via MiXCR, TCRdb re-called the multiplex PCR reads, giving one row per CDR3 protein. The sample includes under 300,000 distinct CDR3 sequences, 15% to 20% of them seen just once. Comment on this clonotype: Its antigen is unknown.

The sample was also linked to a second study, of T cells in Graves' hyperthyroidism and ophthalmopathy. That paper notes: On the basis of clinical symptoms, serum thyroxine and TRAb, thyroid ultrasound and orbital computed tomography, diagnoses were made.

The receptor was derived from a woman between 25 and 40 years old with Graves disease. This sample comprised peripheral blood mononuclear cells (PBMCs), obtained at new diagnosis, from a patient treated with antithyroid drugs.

The CDR3 region has the DNA TGTGCCAGCAGTTACTCCCTGGAGGGGGACTACGAGCAGTACTTC. The encoded protein is CASSYSLEGDYEQYF. The J gene is TRBJ2-7, the V gene TRBV6-5; perhaps D is TRBD1 or TRBD2 (6 bases each). The germline CDR1 and CDR2 sequences are MNHEY and SVGAGI. V lost 0 bases to trimming and J lost 3 bases, with 12 bases between them. CDR3 length: 15 amino acids.